These 29 T cell receptor beta chains originate from one sample sequenced in a study of blood T cell repertoires in COVID-19. Assay used: immunoSEQ multiplex PCR; TCRdb lists only in-frame clones, some missing. The sample consists of under 200,000 clones, roughly 82% of them appearing once. Sequencing used PBMCs or T cells enriched from blood (not recorded which). All receptors derive from a woman aged 55-70 years with acute COVID-19.

The rearrangement uses TRBV3-1 (or the pseudogene TRBV3-2) and TRBJ2-1; TRBD1 matches 7 bases. This CDR3 is built from 16 residues. Looked up from germline, CDR1 is LGHDT and CDR2 is YNNKEL (reference sequence). V lost 4 bases to trimming and J lost 5 bases; unmatched junction nucleotides: 11. The CDR3 DNA is TGTGCCAGCAGCCGCCCGAGGGACAGAATAAACAATGAGCAGTTCTTC. It yields the protein CASSRPRDRINNEQFF.

This chain joins TRBV2 and TRBJ1-2; tentative D call: TRBD1 (5 bases). The CDR3 spans 14 residues. Germline V lookup: CDR1 SNHLY, CDR2 FYNNEI. Trimming removed 2 bases from V and 8 bases from J, with 15 bases in between. CDR3 nucleotide sequence: TGTGCCAGCAGTGAACTACGGGGGGTTGACGGCTACACCTTC. Its protein is CASSELRGVDGYTF.

The CDR3 DNA reads TGTGCCAGCAGCTCCAACAGGGGGGATGGCTACACCTTC. Translating gives CASSSNRGDGYTF. The rearrangement uses TRBV7-2 and TRBJ1-2; the match to TRBD1 covers 8 bases. The CDR3 covers 13 residues. The germline gives CDR1 SGHTA, CDR2 FQGNSA. The junction had 4 bases not matched to a gene; V was cut back by 4 bases and J by 6 bases.

In this sample, this clone turned up a few times. The chain links TRBV27 to TRBJ1-5, with 7 bases fitting TRBD1. Germline CDR1 and CDR2: MNHEY and SMNVEV (reference sequence). The CDR3 sequence is 17 residues long. J lost 2 bases, V lost 5 bases, and 12 bases had no gene match. The CDR3 sequence is CASSLTGAGSGNQPQHF. The CDR3 DNA follows: TGTGCCAGCAGTCTTACAGGGGCGGGATCGGGCAATCAGCCCCAGCATTTT.

This sequence joins TRBV9 and TRBJ2-1, with TRBD2 identical over 7 bases. This CDR3 is built from 15 residues. CDR1 and CDR2 from the germline V gene are SGDLS and YYNGEE. The junction had 8 bases not matched to a gene; V was cut back by 1 base and J by 7 bases. The DNA of the CDR3 is TGTGCCAGCAGCGTAAGGCCTAGCGGAGCTAATGAGCAGTTCTTC. Translating gives CASSVRPSGANEQFF.

V is TRBV27 and J is TRBJ2-7; the D gene is possibly TRBD1 (5 bases). The CDR3 totals 14 residues. With 6 bases removed from V and 4 bases from J, the gap between germline ends came to 16 bases. CDR1 MNHEY and CDR2 SMNVEV come from the germline V gene (reference sequence). The CDR3 bases are TGTGCCAGCAGACCCGACAGAGATTGGTACGAGCAGTACTTC. Amino acids: CASRPDRDWYEQYF.

V usage is TRBV19 and J usage is TRBJ1-1; D possibly corresponds to TRBD1 (5 bases). The CDR3 length is 13 residues. Germline V gene sequence: CDR1 LNHDA, CDR2 SQIVND (reference sequence). The V end was cut by 10 bases, the J end by 0 bases, with 12 bases between. For the CDR3, the DNA is TGTGCCACCGCCGGACACTTGAACACTGAAGCTTTCTTT. Protein: CATAGHLNTEAFF.

The rearrangement links TRBV5-1 to TRBJ2-2; D may be TRBD1 (6 bases). The V end lost 0 bases, the J end lost 4 bases, and 13 bases lay between the germline ends. Per germline, CDR1 SGHRS and CDR2 YFSETQ. CDR3 length: 16 residues. CDR3 sequence reads: CASSLALQGITGELFF. For the CDR3, the DNA is TGCGCCAGCAGCTTGGCCCTGCAGGGGATCACCGGGGAGCTGTTTTTT. Full variable domain (rest looked up from reference TRBV5-1 and TRBJ2-2): KAGVTQTPRYLIKTRGQQVTLSCSPISGHRSVSWYQQTPGQGLQFLFEYFSETQRNKGNFPGRFSGRQFSNSRSEMNVSTLELGDSALYLCASSLALQGITGELFFGEGSRLTVL.

A single count supports this clone. The chain has TRBV19 and TRBJ1-1, with a possible D match to TRBD1 (5 bases). Trimming took 4 bases from V and 0 from J, leaving 15 bases between them. There are 16 residues in the CDR3. Per germline, CDR1 LNHDA and CDR2 SQIVND (reference sequence). The CDR3: CASSTTGPLMNTEAFF. CDR3 sequence (DNA): TGTGCCAGTAGTACAACAGGACCCCTCATGAACACTGAAGCTTTCTTT.

The chain combines TRBV18 with TRBJ1-3; 7 bases fit TRBD1. The germline gives CDR1 KGHSH, CDR2 LQKENI. The V segment lost 2 bases and the J segment 0 bases; nucleotides outside the gene matches: 4. The CDR3 covers 16 residues. CDR3 nucleotides: TGTGCCAGCTCACCATCGAGGGACAGCTCTGGAAACACCATATATTTT. It codes for CASSPSRDSSGNTIYF.

The rearrangement uses TRBV24-1 and TRBJ1-3, with no clear D. The V and J ends lost 9 bases and 9 bases respectively, with 8 bases between them. CDR1 and CDR2 from the germline V gene are KGHDR and SFDVKD. The CDR3 sequence is 10 residues long. CDR3: CATSPGTIYF. For the CDR3, the DNA is TGTGCCACCTCCCCGGGCACCATATATTTT.

A single count supports this clone. This chain joins TRBV2 and TRBJ2-2; the D gene is possibly TRBD2 (6 bases). The CDR3 covers 14 residues. The V gene's germline CDR1 is SNHLY and CDR2 FYNNEI. Trimming shortened V by 5 bases and J by 4 bases, and 11 bases separated the two germline ends. In DNA, the CDR3 is TGTGCCAGCAGTCTATATAGCGGCACCGGGGAGCTGTTTTTT. Translating it yields CASSLYSGTGELFF.

This clone has just one count. V gene TRBV6-2 or TRBV6-3 combines with J gene TRBJ2-5, with TRBD2 identical over 13 bases. This CDR3 comprises 17 residues. Trimming at V came to 5 bases and at J to 4 bases, leaving 10 bases not matched to a gene. Germline CDR1 and CDR2: MNHEY and SVGEGT. The CDR3, as DNA: TGTGCCAGCAGTACTCGGACTAGCGGGGGTGCTAGAGAGACCCAGTACTTC. Its translation is CASSTRTSGGARETQYF.

V is TRBV10-3 and J is TRBJ1-1; 8 bases fit TRBD1. Germline V gene lookup returns CDR1 ENHRY and CDR2 SYGVKD. The CDR3 consists of 14 residues. V was clipped by 4 bases and J by 2 bases; unmatched bases: 3. CDR3 protein: CAISGTGGNTEAFF. The DNA of the CDR3 is TGTGCCATCAGTGGTACAGGGGGTAACACTGAAGCTTTCTTT.

CDR3 nucleotide sequence: TGTGCCAGCAGCTTACAAGGGGGCACTGAAGCTTTCTTT. Its protein product is CASSLQGGTEAFF. The chain joins TRBV7-8 to TRBJ1-1, with D maybe TRBD1 (6 bases). Trimming stripped 2 bases from V and 4 bases from J, with 8 bases between. Germline V gene data show CDR1 as SGHVS and CDR2 as FQNEAQ. The CDR3 extends over 13 amino acids.

The chain employs TRBV29-1 and TRBJ1-5; D gene uncertain. Trimming removed 3 bases from V and 6 bases from J, with 15 bases in between. Germline assignment: CDR1 SQVTM and CDR2 ANQGSEA. The CDR3 loop spans 14 amino acids. The CDR3 nucleotides are TGCAGCGTTGAGCTACCGGGAATTACTCAGCCCCAGCATTTT. This encodes CSVELPGITQPQHF.

V is TRBV19 and J is TRBJ1-5, with D unresolved. Per germline, CDR1 LNHDA and CDR2 SQIVND (reference sequence). The CDR3 runs to 15 residues. V was pared by 2 bases and J by 6 bases, with 14 bases between. CDR3 in amino acids: CASSITGERAQPQHF. The CDR3 coding sequence is TGTGCCAGTAGTATAACTGGGGAGAGGGCTCAGCCCCAGCATTTT.

The rearrangement uses TRBV28 and TRBJ2-4; D not resolved. Germline-derived CDR1 and CDR2 are MDHEN and SYDVKM. V shed 4 bases and J shed 0 bases, with 10 bases lying between them. CDR3 length: 15 amino acids. The CDR3 DNA is TGTGCCAGCAGTTCGAGAGGTCTAGCCAAAAACATTCAGTACTTC. Encoded protein: CASSSRGLAKNIQYF. The full variable domain, its missing parts supplied by reference TRBV28 and TRBJ2-4, is DVKVTQSSRYLVKRTGEKVFLECVQDMDHENMFWYRQDPGLGLRLIYFSYDVKMKEKGDIPEGYSVSREKKERFSLILESASTNQTSMYLCASSSRGLAKNIQYFGAGTRLSVL.

The V gene is TRBV4-2, the J gene TRBJ1-1; TRBD1 is a possible D gene (5 bases). CDR1 and CDR2 (germline): LGHNA, YNFKEQ. There are 19 residues in the CDR3. The V end lost 0 bases, the J end lost 11 bases, and 31 bases lay between the germline ends. The CDR3 bases are TGTGCCAGCAGCCAAGAAGGTCCTACGTTCGGGGGAGGAAGTAGGGTCGCTTTCTTT. It translates to CASSQEGPTFGGGSRVAFF.

This rearrangement joins TRBV4-3 to TRBJ1-4; tentative D call: TRBD1 (5 bases). Germline V gene data show CDR1 as LGHNA and CDR2 as YSLEER. This CDR3 comprises 15 residues. V lost 2 bases and J lost 4, with 11 bases in between. CDR3 in DNA: TGCGCCAGCAGCCAACAGGGACTGGGTAATGAAAAACTGTTTTTT. Translation: CASSQQGLGNEKLFF.

The chain is built from TRBV12-3 or TRBV12-4 and TRBJ1-5, with D possibly TRBD1 on 6 matching bases. The CDR3 sequence is 13 residues long. The V end was cut by 6 bases, the J end by 9 bases, with 15 bases between. The CDR3 loop is CASRLGGGGPQHF. The DNA of the CDR3 is TGTGCCAGCAGGCTGGGGGGCGGGGGGCCCCAGCATTTT.

The chain links TRBV6-6 to TRBJ2-7, with 7 bases that match TRBD1. Germline CDR1 reads MNHNY; CDR2 reads SVGAGI (reference sequence). Germline trimming cut 6 bases from V and 7 bases from J; bases unmatched to any gene: 6. The CDR3 has 12 residues. As DNA, the CDR3 is TGTGCCAGCAGCACCTCAGGGGGAGAGCAGTACGTC. This codes for CASSTSGGEQYV.

The chain has TRBV25-1 and TRBJ1-2; D unresolved. V was cut by 6 bases and J by 0 bases, with 11 bases left in between. This CDR3 comprises 14 residues. Germline CDR1 and CDR2: MGHDK and SYGVNS. The CDR3 DNA reads TGTGCCAGCAGAGCCGCGGGAGCTAACTATGGCTACACCTTC. Residues: CASRAAGANYGYTF.

The rearrangement joins TRBV19 to TRBJ2-7; 10 nucleotides align to TRBD1. CDR3 size: 13 residues. CDR1 is LNHDA, CDR2 SQIVND, per germline (reference sequence). Trimming at V came to 7 bases and at J to 7 bases, leaving 7 bases not matched to a gene. Written as DNA, the CDR3 is TGTGCCAGTACGGGACAGGGGTTCGGGGAGCAGTACTTC. This sequence encodes CASTGQGFGEQYF.

The CDR3 coding sequence is TGTGCCGTCGGTTCAGGGAATTCACCCCTCCACTTT. The encoded protein is CAVGSGNSPLHF. This chain links TRBV10-3 with TRBJ1-6; a possible D gene is TRBD1 (5 bases). Trimming stripped 11 bases from V and 7 bases from J, with 12 bases between. CDR1 is ENHRY and CDR2 is SYGVKD in the germline V gene. The CDR3 is 12 residues long.

The count of this clone is one. The J gene is TRBJ2-4, the V gene TRBV5-4; D perhaps matches TRBD1 (6 bases). With 8 bases removed from V and 0 bases from J, the gap between germline ends came to 21 bases. CDR3 length: 17 residues. Germline V CDR1 and CDR2: SGHNT, YYREEE (reference sequence). The CDR3 spells CASTDTGSFIAKNIQYF. CDR3 DNA sequence: TGTGCCAGTACTGACACAGGGTCTTTTATAGCCAAAAACATTCAGTACTTC.

Concerning this clone: The sample carries other DNA sequences with the same CDR3. The chain links TRBV7-2 to TRBJ1-2; perhaps TRBD1 as D (6 bases). Germline loops: CDR1 SGHTA, CDR2 FQGNSA. This CDR3 comprises 12 residues. The V gene lost 5 bases and the J gene lost 5 bases, with 9 bases spanning the gap. DNA for the CDR3: TGTGCCAGCAGCCCCACAGGGTATGGCTACACCTTC. This encodes CASSPTGYGYTF.

CDR3 DNA sequence: TGTGCCAGCAGTCCCTGGGACAGGGCGATTAATGGCTACACCTTC. Protein product: CASSPWDRAINGYTF. The V and J genes are TRBV2 and TRBJ1-2; TRBD1 agrees at 9 bases. V lost 5 bases, J lost 6 bases, and 10 bases stayed unmatched. The CDR3 loop spans 15 amino acids. Germline assignment: CDR1 SNHLY and CDR2 FYNNEI. Variable domain in full (rest from reference TRBV2 and TRBJ1-2): EPEVTQTPSHQVTQMGQEVILRCVPISNHLYFYWYRQILGQKVEFLVSFYNNEISEKSEIFDDQFSVERPDGSNFTLKIRSTKLEDSAMYFCASSPWDRAINGYTFGSGTRLTVV.

The V call is TRBV7-2, the J call TRBJ2-2; TRBD1 agrees at 9 bases. CDR3 size: 15 residues. The V segment lost 4 bases and the J segment 5 bases; nucleotides outside the gene matches: 5. The germline gives CDR1 SGHTA, CDR2 FQGNSA. CDR3 nucleotides: TGTGCCAGCAGCTCCACAGGGGGCAGGACCGGGGAGCTGTTTTTT. It translates to CASSSTGGRTGELFF. Supplemented by reference TRBV7-2 and TRBJ2-2, the full variable domain reads GAGVSQSPSNKVTEKGKDVELRCDPISGHTALYWYRQSLGQGLEFLIYFQGNSAPDKSGLPSDRFSAERTGGSVSTLTIQRTQQEDSAVYLCASSSTGGRTGELFFGEGSRLTVL.